Sequencing of this T cell receptor (beta chain) was carried out in a study of blood T cell repertoires in COVID-19. Looking at the study overall: COVID-19 samples collected from the United States, Italy and Spain covered acute and convalescent phases. T cells, B-cell-depleted T cells, or PBMCs supplied cDNA or gDNA.

This clone was recorded once. TCRdb's table, derived via immunoSEQ multiplex PCR, lists solely in-frame clones and lacks some. The sample has roughly 260,000 clones, around 90% seen once. Germline lookup yields CDR1 SGHTA and CDR2 FQGNSA. CDR3 length: 14 amino acids. The ends lost 3 bases at V and 2 bases at J; junction bases unmatched: 4. The sequence was collected from a woman between 45 and 60 years old who had recovered from COVID-19. Sample: peripheral blood. The chain combines TRBV7-2 with TRBJ2-7; the match to TRBD1 covers 7 bases. CDR3 nucleotide sequence: TGTGCCAGCAGCTTTAGGGGGACAGCCTACGAGCAGTACTTC. This codes for CASSFRGTAYEQYF.